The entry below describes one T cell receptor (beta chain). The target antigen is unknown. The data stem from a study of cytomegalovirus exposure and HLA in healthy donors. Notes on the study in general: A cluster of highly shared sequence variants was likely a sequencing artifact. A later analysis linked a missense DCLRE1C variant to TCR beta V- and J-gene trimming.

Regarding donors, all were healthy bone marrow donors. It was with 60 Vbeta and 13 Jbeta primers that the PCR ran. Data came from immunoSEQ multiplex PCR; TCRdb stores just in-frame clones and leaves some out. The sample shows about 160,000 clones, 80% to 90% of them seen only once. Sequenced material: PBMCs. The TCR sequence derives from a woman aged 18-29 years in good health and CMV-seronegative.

CDR3 sequence reads: CASSLMGGDQETQYF. As DNA, the CDR3 is TGCGCCAGCAGCTTGATGGGCGGGGACCAAGAGACCCAGTACTTC. This sequence joins TRBV5-1 and TRBJ2-5; tentative D call: TRBD2 (6 bases). CDR3 length: 15 residues. Trimming cost V 1 base and J 0 bases, with 10 bases left between them. Germline V gives CDR1 SGHRS, CDR2 YFSETQ. The whole variable domain, remainder taken from reference TRBV5-1 and TRBJ2-5, is KAGVTQTPRYLIKTRGQQVTLSCSPISGHRSVSWYQQTPGQGLQFLFEYFSETQRNKGNFPGRFSGRQFSNSRSEMNVSTLELGDSALYLCASSLMGGDQETQYFGPGTRLLVL.